These 11 T cell receptor beta chains came from one sample sequenced in a study of T cells after posttransplantation cyclophosphamide. Repertoires were generated with immunoSEQ multiplex PCR, while TCRdb's copy carries only in-frame clones and drops some. The sample lists 35,000 to 50,000 clones, roughly 91% occurring once. A marrow graft followed busulfan-fludarabine conditioning, with cyclophosphamide on days +3 and +4. The sequencing used PBMCs, collected 62 days after allogeneic stem cell transplant with posttransplant cyclophosphamide. These receptor sequences come from a male patient aged 60 to 75 who received an allogeneic stem cell transplant from a related donor and was CMV-positive. The T cells may come from the graft donor.

The genes are TRBV20-1 and TRBJ1-1, with TRBD1 as a possible D gene (5 bases). CDR3 size: 11 residues. Germline V gene sequence: CDR1 DFQATT, CDR2 SNEGSKA (reference sequence). Trimming removed 5 bases from V and 10 bases from J, with 14 bases in between. CDR3 DNA sequence: TGCAGTGCTCGGGTGGGGGGGAGAGCTTTCTTT. It yields the protein CSARVGGRAFF.

The V and J genes are TRBV5-6 and TRBJ2-1; maybe TRBD2 (6 bases). V was cut by 5 bases and J by 9 bases, with 12 bases left in between. Germline V gene data show CDR1 as SGHDT and CDR2 as YYEEEE. The CDR3 length is 12 residues. The DNA for the CDR3 is TGTGCCAGCAGACTAGCAGGCGGTGAGCAGTTCTTC. This gives the protein CASRLAGGEQFF.

The CDR3 DNA reads TGCGCCAGCAGCTTCGCCGCCGCGGGGCCGACTTCCAAAAACGAGCAGTACTTC. It codes for CASSFAAAGPTSKNEQYF. This chain links TRBV5-1 with TRBJ2-7, with D tentatively TRBD2 (6 bases). Germline V gives CDR1 SGHRS, CDR2 YFSETQ. There are 18 residues in the CDR3. V dropped 2 bases and J dropped 5 bases, with 26 bases sitting between them.

The chain's CDR3 is CASSEEVGGGNQPQHF. Written as DNA, the CDR3 is TGTGCCAGCAGTGAGGAGGTAGGAGGGGGCAATCAGCCCCAGCATTTT. The chain links TRBV2 to TRBJ1-5, with D possibly TRBD1 on 5 matching bases. From germline, CDR1 is SNHLY and CDR2 FYNNEI. Trimming left V 3 bases short and J 2 bases short, with 14 bases between. CDR3 length: 16 amino acids.

V is TRBV6-6 and J is TRBJ1-4; 7 bases agree with TRBD1. CDR3 length equals 14 residues. CDR1 is MNHNY and CDR2 is SVGAGI in the germline V gene (reference sequence). Trimming at V came to 7 bases and at J to 7 bases, leaving 9 bases not matched to a gene. The CDR3 sequence is CASNRQGVTEKLFF. CDR3 DNA sequence: TGTGCCAGCAATCGACAGGGTGTGACTGAAAAACTGTTTTTT.

The chain links TRBV7-9 to TRBJ2-3; 11 positions match TRBD2. Germline V gene sequence: CDR1 SEHNR, CDR2 FQNEAQ (reference sequence). V was clipped by 7 bases and J by 4 bases; unmatched bases: 10. The CDR3 consists of 16 residues. The DNA for the CDR3 is TGTGCCAGCACCCCGTGGGAGGGACTAGCGGCAGATACGCAGTATTTT. It is translated as CASTPWEGLAADTQYF.

The chain links TRBV6-5 to TRBJ1-1; weak D call: TRBD1 (5 bases). The V gene lost 9 bases and the J gene lost 4 bases, with 9 bases spanning the gap. Germline V gives CDR1 MNHEY, CDR2 SVGAGI. The CDR3 length is 11 residues. The CDR3 DNA reads as TGTGCCAGTAGGGGCCCCACTGAAGCTTTCTTT. Translated, it gives CASRGPTEAFF.

The chain recombines TRBV2 with TRBJ1-6; D is uncertain. In germline, CDR1 is SNHLY, CDR2 FYNNEI. The CDR3 is made up of 13 amino acids. Trimming pared 4 bases from V and 6 bases from J, leaving 7 bases between. CDR3 bases: TGTGCCAGCAGTGTTCAGCGTAATTCACCCCTCCACTTT. Translation: CASSVQRNSPLHF.

The J gene is TRBJ2-7, the V gene TRBV4-1; 8 nucleotides line up with TRBD1. This CDR3 contains 15 residues. The germline gives CDR1 MGHRA, CDR2 YSYEKL. J gave up 3 bases and V 4 bases, and 8 bases lay outside the gene matches. This CDR3 is CASSLRQGSNYEQYV. The CDR3 DNA is TGCGCCAGCAGCCTCCGACAGGGGTCCAACTACGAGCAGTACGTC.

The V and J genes are TRBV14 and TRBJ2-7, with a tentative D call TRBD1 (6 bases). CDR3 length: 13 amino acids. Deletions cut 3 bases from V and 6 bases from J, with 12 bases between. Germline values: CDR1 SGHDN, CDR2 FVKESK. In DNA, the CDR3 is TGTGCCAGCAGCCAGATACAAGGGGGCGAGCAGTACTTC. It is translated as CASSQIQGGEQYF.

The chain couples TRBV11-3 to TRBJ2-3, with 11 bases identical to TRBD1. Germline V gene sequence: CDR1 SGHNT, CDR2 YENEEA. Trimming removed 6 bases from V and 6 bases from J; junction bases left unmatched: 8. The length of the CDR3 is 15 residues. CDR3 sequence (DNA): TGTGCCAGCAGTCTCGGGACAGGGGGAAGTGATACGCAGTATTTT. This codes for CASSLGTGGSDTQYF.